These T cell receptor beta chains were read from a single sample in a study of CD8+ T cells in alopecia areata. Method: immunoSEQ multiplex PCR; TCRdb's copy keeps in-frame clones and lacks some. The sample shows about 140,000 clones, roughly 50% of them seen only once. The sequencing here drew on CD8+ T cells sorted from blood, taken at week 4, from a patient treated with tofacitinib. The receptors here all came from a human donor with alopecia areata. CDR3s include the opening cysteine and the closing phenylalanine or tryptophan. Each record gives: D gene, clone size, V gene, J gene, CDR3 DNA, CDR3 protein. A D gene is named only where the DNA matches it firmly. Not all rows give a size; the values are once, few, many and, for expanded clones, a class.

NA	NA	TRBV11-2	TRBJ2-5	TGTGCCAGCAGCCCGATGGCGGGGCAAGGAGAGACCCAGTACTTC	CASSPMAGQGETQYF
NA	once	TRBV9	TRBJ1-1	TGTGCCAGCAGCGTAGATTCTAACATACACTCGAACACTGAAGCTTTCTTT	CASSVDSNIHSNTEAFF
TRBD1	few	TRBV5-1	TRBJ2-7	TGCGCCAGCAGCTTGGAACCGGGACAGTCCTACGAGCAGTACTTC	CASSLEPGQSYEQYF
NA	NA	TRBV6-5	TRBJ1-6	TGTGCCAGCAGTTTTTTAACGGCACCCCTCCACTTT	CASSFLTAPLHF
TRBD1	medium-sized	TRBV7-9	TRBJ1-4	TGTGCCAGCAGCTTTCGAGCGGACAGGACGGCGGAAAAACTGTTTTTT	CASSFRADRTAEKLFF
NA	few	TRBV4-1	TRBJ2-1	TGCGCCAGCAGTCAATCCGGGGGAGGTTACAATGAGCAGTTCTTC	CASSQSGGGYNEQFF
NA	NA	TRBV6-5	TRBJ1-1	TGTGCCAGCAGTTTCCCCCAGGCAGGGAGAGCTTTCTTT	CASSFPQAGRAFF
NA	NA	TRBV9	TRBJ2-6	TGTGCCAGCAGCGTAGGAGTGGGGGCTGGGGCCAACGTCCTGACTTTC	CASSVGVGAGANVLTF
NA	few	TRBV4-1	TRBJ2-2	TGCGCCAGCAGCCAACGGCAGTACACCGGGGAGCTGTTTTTT	CASSQRQYTGELFF
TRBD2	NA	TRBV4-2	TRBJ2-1	TGTGCCAGCAGCCAAGGAGCGGGGGGGCTGTTCTACAATGAGCAGTTCTTC	CASSQGAGGLFYNEQFF
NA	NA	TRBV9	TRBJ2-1	TGTGCCAGCAGCCCAGGGCTGGCGCTTAGCTCCTACAATGAGCAGTTCTTC	CASSPGLALSSYNEQFF
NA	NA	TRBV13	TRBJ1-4	TGTGCCAGCAGCTTAGGCGGCAGGGGCTATGAAAAACTGTTTTTT	CASSLGGRGYEKLFF
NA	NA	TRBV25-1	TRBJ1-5	TGTGCCAGCAGTGAAAATCTGGGCAATCAGCCCCAGCATTTT	CASSENLGNQPQHF
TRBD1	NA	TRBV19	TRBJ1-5	TGTGCCAGTAGTATCCGGGACAGCGGTCAGCCCCAGCATTTT	CASSIRDSGQPQHF
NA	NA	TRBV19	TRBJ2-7	TGTGCCAGTAGTGCCAGGGGACCCTACGAGCAGTACTTC	CASSARGPYEQYF
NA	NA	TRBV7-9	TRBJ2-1	TGTGCCAGCTTACGTGGGGGCCATGAGCAGTTCTTC	CASLRGGHEQFF
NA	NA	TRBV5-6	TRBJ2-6	TGTGCCAGCAGATTGCCGCGGGGGCGAGGGTCTGGGGCCAACGTCCTGACTTTC	CASRLPRGRGSGANVLTF
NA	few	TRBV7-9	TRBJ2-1	TGTGCCAGCAGCTTAGAAGAGTACAATGAGCAGTTCTTC	CASSLEEYNEQFF
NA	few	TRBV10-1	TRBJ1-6	TGCGCCAGCAGTGAGGACCTCAGTTCACCCCTCCACTTT	CASSEDLSSPLHF
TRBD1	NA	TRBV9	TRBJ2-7	TGTGCCAGCAGCGTAGGGGACAGGGAGTACGAGCAGTACTTC	CASSVGDREYEQYF
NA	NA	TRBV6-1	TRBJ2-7	TGTGCCAGCAGTGACGGACCAGGGGCGGCCGAGCAGTACTTC	CASSDGPGAAEQYF
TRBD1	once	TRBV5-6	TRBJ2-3	TGTGCCAGCAGCACTCGGACAGGACCTAAAACGCAGTATTTT	CASSTRTGPKTQYF
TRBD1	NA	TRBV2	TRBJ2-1	TGTGCCAGCCCTCGAGACAGGGGGCCACGGCAGTTCTTC	CASPRDRGPRQFF
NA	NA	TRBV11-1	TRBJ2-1	TGTGCCAGCAGCTTAGTCGGCGCCGGAGGGGGCAATGAGCAGTTCTTC	CASSLVGAGGGNEQFF
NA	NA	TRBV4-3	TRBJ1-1	TGCGCCAGCAGCCAACCCTTGGGGGACGGGACTGAAGCTTTCTTT	CASSQPLGDGTEAFF
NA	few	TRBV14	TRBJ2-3	TGTGCCAGTAAACAGGGAAAGGGCTCAGATACGCAGTATTTT	CASKQGKGSDTQYF
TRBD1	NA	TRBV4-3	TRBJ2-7	TGCGCCAGCAGCCCCACAAGGACAGGGGGTGACGAGCAGTACTTC	CASSPTRTGGDEQYF
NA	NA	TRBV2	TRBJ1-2	TGTGCCACAGGACAGTACGGCTACACCTTC	CATGQYGYTF
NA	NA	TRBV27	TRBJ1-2	TGTGCCAGCAGTTTAGGCCAGGGCTATGGCTACACCTTC	CASSLGQGYGYTF
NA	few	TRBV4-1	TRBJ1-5	TGCGCCAGCAGCCAAGTGGCAGTGAGCAATCAGCCCCAGCATTTT	CASSQVAVSNQPQHF
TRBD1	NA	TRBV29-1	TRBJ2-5	TGCAGCGTTGAAAGGACAGGGGGCAAAGAGACCCAGTACTTC	CSVERTGGKETQYF
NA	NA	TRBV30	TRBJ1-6	TGTGCCTGGAGTGTAACAGGCTCCTATAATTCACCCCTCCACTTT	CAWSVTGSYNSPLHF
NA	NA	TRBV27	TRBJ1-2	TGTGCCAGCAGACCTCCCAGGGGATACAATGGCTACACCTTC	CASRPPRGYNGYTF
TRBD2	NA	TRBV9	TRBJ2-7	TGTGCCAGCAGCGTAGGGGAGGGATACGAGCAGTACTTC	CASSVGEGYEQYF
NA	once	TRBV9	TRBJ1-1	TGTGCCAGCAGCCCCCCGGTGAAGGGCACTGAAGCTTTCTTT	CASSPPVKGTEAFF
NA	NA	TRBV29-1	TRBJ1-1	TGCAGCGTCGGGGAGGCCACTGAAGCTTTCTTT	CSVGEATEAFF
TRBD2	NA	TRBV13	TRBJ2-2	TGTGCCAGCAGCCCCCAGGGACTAGCGGGAGCAACCGGGGAGCTGTTTTTT	CASSPQGLAGATGELFF
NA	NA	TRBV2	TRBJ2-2	TGTGCCAGCAGTGAAGTTCTGGACCCGGACACCGGGGAGCTGTTTTTT	CASSEVLDPDTGELFF
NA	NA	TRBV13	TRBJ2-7	TGTGCCAGCAGTCGACGGCGGGGATTCTACGAGCAGTACTTC	CASSRRRGFYEQYF
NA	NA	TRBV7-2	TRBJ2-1	TGTGCCAGCAGCTTAGCGACAGATTACAATGAGCAGTTCTTC	CASSLATDYNEQFF
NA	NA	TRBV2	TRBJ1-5	TGTGCCAGCAGGTCCCTGACAGAACTTAATCAGCCCCAGCATTTT	CASRSLTELNQPQHF
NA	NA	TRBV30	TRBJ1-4	TGTGCCTGGAGTTGGGTGGCTAATGAAAAACTGTTTTTT	CAWSWVANEKLFF
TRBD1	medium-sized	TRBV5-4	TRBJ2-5	TGTGCCAGCAGCCCAGGGACAGGGAAAGAGACCCAGTACTTC	CASSPGTGKETQYF
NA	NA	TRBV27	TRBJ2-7	TGTGCCAGCAGTTTGGCAGTTTTCACCGGGGAGCAGTACTTC	CASSLAVFTGEQYF
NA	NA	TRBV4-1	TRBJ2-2	TGCGCCAGCAGCCAAGAATCCCGGGACGGGGAGCTGTTTTTT	CASSQESRDGELFF
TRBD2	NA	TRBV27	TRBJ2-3	TGTGCCAGCACTAGCGGGGGAAGCACAGATACGCAGTATTTT	CASTSGGSTDTQYF
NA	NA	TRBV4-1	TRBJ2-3	TGCGCCAGCAGCCGAGTAGTCTCCTACACAGATACGCAGTATTTT	CASSRVVSYTDTQYF
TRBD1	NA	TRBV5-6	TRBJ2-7	TGTGCCAGCAGCATGGACAGGGTCTACGAGCAGTACTTC	CASSMDRVYEQYF
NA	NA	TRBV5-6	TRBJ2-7	TGTGCCAGCAGCTGGGACTCATCCTACGAGCAGTACTTC	CASSWDSSYEQYF
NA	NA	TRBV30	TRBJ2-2	TGTGCCTGGGCGAACACCGGGGAGCTGTTTTTT	CAWANTGELFF
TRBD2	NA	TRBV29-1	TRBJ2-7	TGCAGCGTTGCCGGGGGGAGCTCCTACGAGCAGTACTTC	CSVAGGSSYEQYF
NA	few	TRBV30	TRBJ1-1	TGTGCCTGGAGTGTGGGAGTAAACACTGAAGCTTTCTTT	CAWSVGVNTEAFF
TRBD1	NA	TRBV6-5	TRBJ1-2	TGTGCCAGCAGCCCCGGGGCAGGGGGTGATTATGGCTACACCTTC	CASSPGAGGDYGYTF